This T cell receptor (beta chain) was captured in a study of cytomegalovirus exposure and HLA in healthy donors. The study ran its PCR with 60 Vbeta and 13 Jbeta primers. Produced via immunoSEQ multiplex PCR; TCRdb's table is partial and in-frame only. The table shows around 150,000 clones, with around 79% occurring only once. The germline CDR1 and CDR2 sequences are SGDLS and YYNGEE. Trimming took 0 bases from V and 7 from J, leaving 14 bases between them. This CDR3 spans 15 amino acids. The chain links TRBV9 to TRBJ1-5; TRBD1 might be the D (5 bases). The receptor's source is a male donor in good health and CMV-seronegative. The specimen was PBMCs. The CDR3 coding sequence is TGTGCCAGCAGCGTAGGAACCGGGACTGGCCAGCCCCAGCATTTT. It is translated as CASSVGTGTGQPQHF.